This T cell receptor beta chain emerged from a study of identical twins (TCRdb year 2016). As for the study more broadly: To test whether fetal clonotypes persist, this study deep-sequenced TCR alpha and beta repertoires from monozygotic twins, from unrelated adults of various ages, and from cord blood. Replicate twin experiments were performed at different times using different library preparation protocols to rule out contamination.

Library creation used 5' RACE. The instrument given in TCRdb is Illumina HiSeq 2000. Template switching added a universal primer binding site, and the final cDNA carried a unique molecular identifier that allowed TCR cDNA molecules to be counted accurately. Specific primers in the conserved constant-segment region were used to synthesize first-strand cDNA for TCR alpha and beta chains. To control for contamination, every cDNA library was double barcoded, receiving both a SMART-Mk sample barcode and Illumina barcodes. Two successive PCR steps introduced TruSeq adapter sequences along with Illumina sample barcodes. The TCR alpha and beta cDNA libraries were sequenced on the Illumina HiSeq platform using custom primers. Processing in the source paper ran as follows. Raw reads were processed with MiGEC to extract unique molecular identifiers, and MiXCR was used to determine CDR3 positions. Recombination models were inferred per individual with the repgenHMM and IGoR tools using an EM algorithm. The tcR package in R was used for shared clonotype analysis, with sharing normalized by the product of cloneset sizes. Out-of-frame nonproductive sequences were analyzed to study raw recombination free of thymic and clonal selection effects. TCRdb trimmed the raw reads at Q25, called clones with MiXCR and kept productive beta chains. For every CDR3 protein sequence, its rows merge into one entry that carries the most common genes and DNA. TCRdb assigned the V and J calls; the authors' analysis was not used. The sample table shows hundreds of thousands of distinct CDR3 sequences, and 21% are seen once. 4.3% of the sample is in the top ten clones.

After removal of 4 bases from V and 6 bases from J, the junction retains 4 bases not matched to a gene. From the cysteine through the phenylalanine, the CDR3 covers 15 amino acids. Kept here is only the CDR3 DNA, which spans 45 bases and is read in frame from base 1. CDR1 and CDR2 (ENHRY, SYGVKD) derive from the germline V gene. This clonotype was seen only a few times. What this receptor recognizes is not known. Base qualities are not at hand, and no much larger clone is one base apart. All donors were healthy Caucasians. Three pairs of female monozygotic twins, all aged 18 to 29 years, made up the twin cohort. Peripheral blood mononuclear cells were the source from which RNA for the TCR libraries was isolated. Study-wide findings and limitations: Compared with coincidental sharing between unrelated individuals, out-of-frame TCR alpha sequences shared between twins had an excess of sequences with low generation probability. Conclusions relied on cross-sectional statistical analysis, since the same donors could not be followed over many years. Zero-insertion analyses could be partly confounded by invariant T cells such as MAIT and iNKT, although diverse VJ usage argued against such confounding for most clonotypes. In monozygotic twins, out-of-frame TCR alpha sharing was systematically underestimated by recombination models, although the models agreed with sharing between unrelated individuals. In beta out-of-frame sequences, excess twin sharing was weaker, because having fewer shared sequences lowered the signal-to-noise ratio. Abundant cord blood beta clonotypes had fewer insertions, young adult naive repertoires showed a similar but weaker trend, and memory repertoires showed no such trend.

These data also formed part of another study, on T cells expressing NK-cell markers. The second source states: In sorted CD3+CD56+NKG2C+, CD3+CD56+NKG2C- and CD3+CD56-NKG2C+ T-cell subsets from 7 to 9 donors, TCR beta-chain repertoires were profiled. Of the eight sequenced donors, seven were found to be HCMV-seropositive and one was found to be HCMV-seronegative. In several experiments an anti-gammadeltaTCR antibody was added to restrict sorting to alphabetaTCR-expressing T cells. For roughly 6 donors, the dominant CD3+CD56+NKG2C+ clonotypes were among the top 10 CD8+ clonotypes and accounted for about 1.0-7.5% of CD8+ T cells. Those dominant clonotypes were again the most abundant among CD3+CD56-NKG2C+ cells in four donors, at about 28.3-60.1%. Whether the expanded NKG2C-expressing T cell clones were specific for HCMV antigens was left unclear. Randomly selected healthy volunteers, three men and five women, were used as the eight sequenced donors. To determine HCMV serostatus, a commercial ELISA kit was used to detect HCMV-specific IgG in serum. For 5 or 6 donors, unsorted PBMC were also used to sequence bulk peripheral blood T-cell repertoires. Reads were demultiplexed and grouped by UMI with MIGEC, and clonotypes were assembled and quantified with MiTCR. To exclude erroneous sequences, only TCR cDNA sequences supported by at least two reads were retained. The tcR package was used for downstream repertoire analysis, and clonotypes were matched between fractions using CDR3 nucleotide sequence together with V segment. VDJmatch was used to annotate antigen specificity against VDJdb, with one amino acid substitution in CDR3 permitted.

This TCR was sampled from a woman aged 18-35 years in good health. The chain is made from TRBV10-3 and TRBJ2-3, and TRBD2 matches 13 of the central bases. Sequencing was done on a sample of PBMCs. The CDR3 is CAISGLAGGTDTQYF. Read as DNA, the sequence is TGTGCCATCAGTGGACTAGCGGGGGGAACCGATACGCAGTATTTT.